This entry features one T cell receptor (beta chain) sequence. This entry belongs to a study of T-cell memory formation after mild COVID-19. MiXCR, applied by TCRdb to the 5' RACE reads, yields one record per CDR3 protein. The table shows 550,000 to 700,000 distinct CDR3 sequences, with approximately 18% occurring only once. The CDR3 has 14 amino acids. The sequencing input was PBMCs or a T cell subset sorted from them (not recorded which). This rearrangement joins TRBV21-1 to TRBJ2-7; the listed D gene, TRBD1, was not tested against the DNA. TRBV21-1 is a pseudogene segment. The receptor was isolated from an adult woman who had mild COVID-19 (a few samples of this study predate the infection). Cell type and time point are not known. Here the CDR3 DNA reads TGTGCCAGCAGCAAAGGCCGAGACAGCTACGAGCAGTACTTC. Translated, it gives CASSKGRDSYEQYF.